These 19 T cell receptor beta chains originate from one sample sequenced in a study of blood T cells in healthy people across ages. A second 7 to 11 cycle PCR used barcoded and J-beta primers. TCRdb itself ran the 5' RACE reads through MiXCR, one entry per CDR3 protein. The table lists hundreds of thousands of distinct CDR3 sequences, 45% to 50% of them singletons. The sample comprised blood. Every receptor here comes from a woman aged 60-75 years in good health.

The gene calls are TRBV7-9 and TRBJ2-5, with D maybe TRBD1 (6 bases). Matching the DNA end better, TRBJ2-7 makes the J call doubtful. From germline, CDR1 is SEHNR and CDR2 FQNEAQ (reference sequence). The CDR3 spans 15 residues. The CDR3, as DNA: TGTGCCAGCAGCTTATTTGGGGGCGCAGAACACGAGCAGTACTTC. Translated, it gives CASSLFGGAEHEQYF.

This clonotype has just a few counts. The chain employs TRBV20-1 and TRBJ2-7, with 15 bases identical to TRBD2. The germline gives CDR1 DFQATT, CDR2 SNEGSKA (reference sequence). The CDR3 contains 16 residues. Trimming at V came to 0 bases and at J to 3 bases, leaving 3 bases not matched to a gene. In nucleotides, the CDR3 is TGCAGTGCTAGAGATGGGACTAGCGGGAGGATCTACGAGCAGTACTTC. Translation gives CSARDGTSGRIYEQYF.

This clonotype was seen more than once but under ten times. The gene calls are TRBV29-1 and TRBJ2-1; maybe TRBD1 (6 bases). Germline values: CDR1 SQVTM, CDR2 ANQGSEA. The CDR3 is 14 residues long. Trimming pared 8 bases from V and 0 bases from J, leaving 14 bases between. The CDR3 DNA follows: TGCAGCCTCGCCAGGGGAAGCTCCTACAATGAGCAGTTCTTC. Its translation: CSLARGSSYNEQFF.

This clonotype was counted between two and nine times. The chain uses TRBV21-1 and TRBJ2-7; TRBD1, the table's D call, was not compared with the DNA. TRBV21-1 is a pseudogene segment. This CDR3 spans 20 amino acids. The CDR3 here is CASSKIGWRDSVPTMREQYF. The CDR3 DNA reads TGTGCCAGCAGCAAAATAGGGTGGCGGGACAGTGTACCAACCATGAGGGAGCAGTACTTC.

A few counts support this clonotype. Sequence at one end of the junction differs from germline and may be a read error. The V and J genes are TRBV30 and TRBJ2-1, with a tentative D call TRBD2 (6 bases). The CDR3 consists of 12 residues. CDR1 and CDR2 from the germline V gene are GTSNPN and SVGIG (reference sequence). CDR3 loop: CAGRRGLNEQFF. CDR3 DNA: TGTGCCGGGAGGCGCGGGCTCAATGAGCAGTTCTTC. The whole variable domain, remainder taken from reference TRBV30 and TRBJ2-1, is SQTIHQWPATLVQPVGSPLSLECTVEGTSNPNLYWYRQAAGRGLQLLFYSVGIGQISSEVPQNLSASRPQDRQFILSSKKLLLSDSGFYLCAGRRGLNEQFFGPGTRLTVL.

This clonotype occurred a few times. This chain connects TRBV18 to TRBJ1-4; TRBD1 matches at 7 bases. There are 16 residues in the CDR3. Trimming removed 2 bases from V and 3 bases from J; junction bases left unmatched: 6. Germline CDR1 is KGHSH and CDR2 is LQKENI. CDR3 coding DNA: TGTGCCAGCTCACCATTCCAGGGACAGCCTAATGAAAAACTGTTTTTT. It encodes CASSPFQGQPNEKLFF.

The chain uses TRBV10-3 and TRBJ2-7, with D possibly being TRBD1 (5 bases). Trimming pared 0 bases from V and 3 bases from J, leaving 9 bases between. Germline CDR1 reads ENHRY; CDR2 reads SYGVKD. The CDR3 has 14 amino acids. The chain's CDR3 is CAISESPGIYEQYF. The CDR3 DNA sequence: TGTGCCATCAGTGAGTCCCCAGGGATCTACGAGCAGTACTTC.

About this clonotype itself: A much larger clone differs from this one at a single base, so this may be a read error. This sequence joins TRBV29-1 and TRBJ2-3; 8 positions agree with TRBD2. In germline, CDR1 is SQVTM, CDR2 ANQGSEA. V was pared by 4 bases and J by 5 bases, with 2 bases of the junction left unmatched. The CDR3 consists of 12 residues. CDR3 sequence: CSVGAGGDTQYF. The CDR3 region has the DNA TGCAGCGTTGGGGCGGGGGGAGATACGCAGTATTTT.

The rearrangement links TRBV20-1 to TRBJ1-5; 12 bases align to TRBD1. Germline V gives CDR1 DFQATT, CDR2 SNEGSKA (reference sequence). V shed 4 bases, J shed 2 bases, and the junction held 6 bases outside the gene matches. The CDR3 runs 16 residues. CDR3 nucleotide sequence: TGCAGTGCTAAGGGGGGGACAGGGGGCGGCAATCAGCCCCAGCATTTT. This gives the protein CSAKGGTGGGNQPQHF.

This clonotype was observed a few times. V gene TRBV20-1 combines with J gene TRBJ2-7; 9 bases map to TRBD2. CDR3 length: 14 residues. J was trimmed by 3 bases and V by 6 bases; bases with no gene match: 9. Germline V gene sequence: CDR1 DFQATT, CDR2 SNEGSKA (reference sequence). The CDR3 DNA reads TGCAGTGCAGCCGGGACTAGCAACTACTACGAGCAGTACTTC. It codes for CSAAGTSNYYEQYF.

The chain has TRBV25-1 and TRBJ2-1; D is possibly TRBD2 (5 bases). V was trimmed by 3 bases and J by 8 bases, leaving 14 bases between them. Germline V gene sequence: CDR1 MGHDK, CDR2 SYGVNS. The CDR3 loop spans 14 amino acids. The chain's CDR3 is CASSDREGLDEQFF. The CDR3 DNA follows: TGTGCCAGCAGTGATAGAGAGGGTTTGGATGAGCAGTTCTTC.

In DNA, the CDR3 is TGTGCCAGCAGTGACATACCGGCAAATACGCAGTATTTT. Protein: CASSDIPANTQYF. The V and J genes are TRBV2 and TRBJ2-3; the D is unclear. Germline values: CDR1 SNHLY, CDR2 FYNNEI. The CDR3 consists of 13 residues. The V gene lost 3 bases and the J gene lost 7 bases, with 11 bases spanning the gap. The full variable domain, in which reference TRBV2 and TRBJ2-3 provide the parts outside the CDR3, is EPEVTQTPSHQVTQMGQEVILRCVPISNHLYFYWYRQILGQKVEFLVSFYNNEISEKSEIFDDQFSVERPDGSNFTLKIRSTKLEDSAMYFCASSDIPANTQYFGPGTRLTVL.

This sequence joins TRBV27 and TRBJ2-7; D is possibly TRBD2 (5 bases). This CDR3 spans 14 amino acids. V dropped 5 bases and J dropped 3 bases, with 14 bases sitting between them. Per germline, CDR1 MNHEY and CDR2 SMNVEV (reference sequence). The DNA for the CDR3 is TGTGCCAGCAGTCCGGAGGATGGGCTCTACGAGCAGTACTTC. Encoded protein: CASSPEDGLYEQYF.

This clonotype turned up a few times. V usage is TRBV20-1 and J usage is TRBJ1-6, with 11 bases fitting TRBD1. The trim removed 6 bases at V and 5 bases at J, leaving 6 bases unmatched. Germline V gene data show CDR1 as DFQATT and CDR2 as SNEGSKA (reference sequence). The CDR3 runs 15 residues. The DNA for the CDR3 is TGCAGTGCCCGAACGGGACAGGGGGATAATTCACCCCTCCACTTT. Translating gives CSARTGQGDNSPLHF.

In its sample, this clonotype was seen a few times. The J gene is TRBJ2-1, the V gene TRBV2, with 10 bases lining up with TRBD2. Germline CDR1 and CDR2: SNHLY and FYNNEI. The CDR3 loop spans 14 amino acids. V gave up 7 bases and J gave up 6 bases; unmatched junction bases: 6. In nucleotides, the CDR3 is TGTGCCAGCATGAGCCTAGCGGGAGCCAATGAGCAGTTCTTC. Amino acids: CASMSLAGANEQFF. Looking up the rest from reference TRBV2 and TRBJ2-1 gives the full variable domain: EPEVTQTPSHQVTQMGQEVILRCVPISNHLYFYWYRQILGQKVEFLVSFYNNEISEKSEIFDDQFSVERPDGSNFTLKIRSTKLEDSAMYFCASMSLAGANEQFFGPGTRLTVL.

This clonotype was recorded a few times. This rearrangement joins TRBV20-1 to TRBJ2-5; perhaps TRBD1 as D (5 bases). CDR3 length equals 14 residues. Germline V gene data show CDR1 as DFQATT and CDR2 as SNEGSKA (reference sequence). V was pared by 3 bases and J by 2 bases, with 13 bases between. DNA for the CDR3: TGCAGTGCTAGTAAGACAGCTATTCAAGAGACCCAGTACTTC. It specifies CSASKTAIQETQYF.

The count of this clonotype is one. The J gene is TRBJ2-3, the V gene TRBV27; D may be TRBD1 (6 bases). Germline V gene lookup returns CDR1 MNHEY and CDR2 SMNVEV (reference sequence). Trimming shortened V by 0 bases and J by 10 bases, and 11 bases separated the two germline ends. The length of the CDR3 is 13 residues. The CDR3 spells CASSLSTGQAQYF. CDR3 DNA sequence: TGTGCCAGCAGTTTATCGACAGGTCAAGCGCAGTATTTT.

The DNA of the CDR3 is TGCAGCGTTGTGGGGACTAGCAGCTCCTACAATGAGCAGTTCTTC. This codes for CSVVGTSSSYNEQFF. V is TRBV29-1 and J is TRBJ2-1, with 9 bases aligning to TRBD2. Germline loops: CDR1 SQVTM, CDR2 ANQGSEA. V trimming: 4 bases; J trimming: 0 bases; junction bases outside the gene matches: 4. The CDR3 has 15 residues.

V and J are TRBV28 and TRBJ1-2; D is perhaps TRBD1 (6 bases). CDR1 MDHEN and CDR2 SYDVKM come from the germline V gene. The CDR3 consists of 13 residues. The V end lost 8 bases, the J end lost 4 bases, and 14 bases lay between the germline ends. The CDR3 DNA sequence: TGTGCCAGCGCTGAGGACAGATCCTATGGCTACACCTTC. This gives the protein CASAEDRSYGYTF.